This T cell receptor beta chain was recovered during a study of cytomegalovirus exposure and HLA in healthy donors. Background on the study: A later analysis reported the 120 or so validation repertoires used the same platform as the approximately 670 first-cohort repertoires. Study-level findings and limits: Usually a TCR sequence was rare, but some public TCRs were found in many donors. Subsequent analysis of the approximately 110 validation repertoires found a tendency for first-cohort TCR clusters to co-occur. Cytomegalovirus status, reportedly, was diagnosed with high specificity and sensitivity by the classifier.

Notes on this clone: Its antigen is undetermined.

Sequenced by immunoSEQ multiplex PCR; TCRdb stores in-frame clones only, minus some. The sample has 250,000 to 400,000 clones, around 90% seen once. Unmatched junction bases numbered 8, after V lost 5 bases and J lost 9 bases. Germline loops: CDR1 SEHNR, CDR2 FQNEAQ (reference sequence). The CDR3 has 14 amino acids. The chain employs TRBV7-9 and TRBJ2-1; 9 nucleotides match TRBD2. The material sequenced was PBMCs. This TCR was sampled from a man aged 25-45 years in good health and CMV-seronegative. The CDR3 region has the DNA TGTGCCAGCAGCCCTTTAGCGGGGGTGGTTGAGCAGTTCTTC. It translates to CASSPLAGVVEQFF.